These 30 T cell receptor beta chains originate from one sample sequenced in a study of T cell clonality in common variable immunodeficiency (dated by TCRdb to about 2015). Library method: the immunoSEQ multiplex PCR assay. Here the immuneACCESS table is served through TCRdb, limited to in-frame sequences with V and J called. Missing clones are a known gap in these copies; in checked studies unresolved V genes cover under half, and the rest lacks a known reason. This sample contains tens of thousands of clones, none of which is a singleton. About 13% of the sample comes from the top ten. Sequenced input: peripheral blood mononuclear cells. The receptor source for this set is a person aged 18 to 69 in good health.

This clone was counted ten times or more. The read comes to an end 3 residues before the CDR3 does, leaving the germline J gene to fill in the end. The chain carries TRBV7-9 and TRBJ2-7, with a weak D call TRBD1 (6 bases). CDR3 length equals 15 residues. V lost 4 bases and J lost 1, with 14 bases in between. From germline, CDR1 is SEHNR and CDR2 FQNEAQ (reference sequence). The CDR3 DNA, read in part, is TGTGCCAGCAGCTCCGCACAGGGAAGATCCTACGAG. The encoded protein is CASSSAQGRSYE. The whole CDR3 reads CASSSAQGRSYEQYF.

This clone was counted ten times or more. The DNA ends 3 residues before the CDR3 does, and the rest of the CDR3 is filled in from the germline J gene. The chain carries TRBV16 and TRBJ1-1, with a possible D match to TRBD1 (6 bases). The V gene lost 4 bases and the J gene lost 4 bases, with 16 bases spanning the gap. CDR3 length: 15 amino acids. CDR1 and CDR2 from the germline V gene are KGHSY and FQNENV. CDR3 bases read: TGTGCCAGCAGCCCCGGGACATTTTTAGGCACTGAA. Residues: CASSPGTFLGTE. The full CDR3 sequence reads CASSPGTFLGTEAFF.

This clone was detected ten times or more. The read stops 3 residues short of the end of the CDR3; the missing end is completed from the germline J gene. The J gene is TRBJ1-6, the V gene TRBV5-1; 9 bases agree with TRBD1. With 2 bases clipped from V and 9 bases from J, the junction kept 12 bases outside the gene matches. Per the germline V gene, CDR1 is SGHRS and CDR2 is YFSETQ. CDR3 length equals 17 residues. CDR3 amino acids: CASSFVQGAENSSPLHF. Partial CDR3 DNA: TGCGCCAGCAGCTTCGTACAGGGGGCGGAGAATTCTTCACCC.

The sample holds a few counts of this clone. CDR3 DNA (partial): TGCAGCGTTGTAGCGGGTTATGGC. Amino acids: CSVVAGYG. The full-length CDR3 reads as CSVVAGYGYTF. The chain uses TRBV29-1 and TRBJ1-2; no clear D gene. Read data end 3 residues before the CDR3 end; the end is taken from the germline J gene. The V and J ends lost 4 bases and 5 bases respectively, with 8 bases between them. CDR3 length equals 11 residues. Germline V gene data show CDR1 as SQVTM and CDR2 as ANQGSEA.

In its sample, this clone was seen many times. The read terminates 3 residues ahead of where the CDR3 ends, so the germline J gene completes it. V is TRBV6-2 or TRBV6-3 and J is TRBJ1-6, with 7 positions matching TRBD1. The CDR3 has 16 amino acids. Germline CDR1 is MNHEY and CDR2 is SVGEGT. V was pared by 7 bases and J by 9 bases, with 15 bases of the junction left unmatched. CDR3 DNA (partial): TGTGCCAGCACCGAGGGACAGTCACTAACCTTTTCACCC. Translated, it gives CASTEGQSLTFSP. The whole CDR3 protein is CASTEGQSLTFSPLHF.

This clone was recorded at least ten times. The junction and the germline gene differ at one end; a read error may be behind it. Coverage ceases 3 residues before the CDR3 finishes, and the germline J gene fills in the end. This chain links TRBV4-2 with TRBJ2-3, with a possible D match to TRBD2 (5 bases). Germline values: CDR1 LGHNA, CDR2 YNFKEQ. The CDR3 covers 15 residues. The CDR3 DNA, read in part, is TGCGCCAGCAGCCAAGATCGGACTTACACAGATACG. This translates into CASSQDRTYTDT. The whole CDR3 protein reads CASSQDRTYTDTQYF.

This clone was seen ten or more times. Read data end 3 residues before the CDR3 end; the end is taken from the germline J gene. V and J are TRBV7-6 and TRBJ1-4, with D possibly TRBD1 on 6 matching bases. The CDR3 spans 15 residues. The V gene lost 7 bases and the J gene lost 3 bases, with 15 bases spanning the gap. In germline, CDR1 is SGHVS, CDR2 FNYEAQ. CDR3 residues: CASTDRGGANEKLFF. The CDR3 bases that were read are TGTGCCAGCACCGACCGTGGGGGCGCTAATGAAAAA.

On this clone itself: Read data end 3 residues before the CDR3 end; the end is taken from the germline J gene. The chain combines TRBV7-3 with TRBJ2-1; 7 nucleotides match TRBD2. V was pared by 1 base and J by 0 bases, with 18 bases of the junction left unmatched. This CDR3 is 21 amino acids long. Germline V gene sequence: CDR1 SGHTA, CDR2 FQGTGA. Incomplete CDR3 DNA: TGTGCCAGCAGCTTAAGACCGTGGGCGGGGGAACGAATCGGCTCCTACAATGAG. This codes for CASSLRPWAGERIGSYNE. The complete CDR3 reads CASSLRPWAGERIGSYNEQFF.

This clone was counted at least ten times. The read stops 3 residues short of the end of the CDR3; the missing end is completed from the germline J gene. This chain joins TRBV7-2 and TRBJ2-5, with 7 bases identical to TRBD2. Germline V lookup: CDR1 SGHTA, CDR2 FQGNSA. The V segment lost 5 bases and the J segment 1 base; nucleotides outside the gene matches: 7. The CDR3 has 15 amino acids. CDR3 amino acids: CASSVGAGPQETQYF. CDR3 DNA, as far as it was read: TGTGCCAGCAGCGTCGGAGCGGGGCCCCAAGAGACC.

Concerning this clone: At one boundary the junction diverges from the germline segment, which might be a read error. The read finishes 3 residues shy of the CDR3 end, and the germline J gene is used to complete it. Different DNA sequences within this sample yield the same CDR3. V usage is TRBV7-6 and J usage is TRBJ2-7, with 7 bases that match TRBD2. This CDR3 has 13 amino acids. Germline assignment: CDR1 SGHVS and CDR2 FNYEAQ. Incomplete CDR3 DNA: TGTGCCAGTAGCTTCGGGGGGAGCGGCGAG. Translated: CASSFGGSGE. From start to end, the CDR3 is CASSFGGSGEQYF.

As for this clone: The read terminates 3 residues ahead of where the CDR3 ends, so the germline J gene completes it. The chain is built from TRBV7-9 and TRBJ2-1; D unclear. Germline CDR1 is SEHNR and CDR2 is FQNEAQ (reference sequence). Trimming took off 3 bases at V and 6 bases at J, with 12 bases between the two ends. The CDR3 has 14 residues. The CDR3 loop reads CASSFSEVPNEQFF. The sequenced CDR3 bases are TGTGCCAGCAGCTTCTCCGAGGTCCCCAATGAG.

This clone was observed a few times. The read halts 3 residues ahead of the CDR3 end, with the missing end drawn from the germline J gene. The rearrangement links TRBV20-1 to TRBJ2-5; 16 bases map to TRBD2. Germline loops: CDR1 DFQATT, CDR2 SNEGSKA (reference sequence). CDR3 length: 18 residues. V shed 6 bases, J shed 7 bases, and the junction held 17 bases outside the gene matches. CDR3 protein: CSAKPPGTSGGGSGTQYF. CDR3 bases read: TGCAGTGCAAAACCCCCCGGGACTAGCGGGGGGGGGTCGGGGACC.

Turning to this clone: The sequenced fragment ends 3 residues before the CDR3 boundary, so the rest is inferred from the germline J gene. The gene calls are TRBV7-9 and TRBJ1-2; D remains ambiguous. From germline, CDR1 is SEHNR and CDR2 FQNEAQ (reference sequence). The CDR3 has 14 amino acids. Trimming pared 3 bases from V and 4 bases from J, leaving 12 bases between. CDR3 amino acids: CASSLGASFYGYTF. CDR3 bases read: TGTGCCAGCAGCTTGGGCGCCTCTTTCTATGGC.

This clone has a count of ten or more. The DNA ends 3 residues before the CDR3 does, and the rest of the CDR3 is filled in from the germline J gene. V is TRBV2 and J is TRBJ1-1, with D possibly TRBD1 on 5 matching bases. Germline V gene sequence: CDR1 SNHLY, CDR2 FYNNEI. The CDR3 sequence is 14 residues long. CDR3 sequence: CASSGGGGLSSAFF. The CDR3 bases that were read are TGTGCCAGCAGTGGAGGCGGGGGTTTGAGTTCG.

This clone was counted ten times or more. With the read ending 3 residues before the CDR3 end, the germline J gene is used to fill in that end. V gene TRBV7-8 combines with J gene TRBJ2-7; D unresolved. This CDR3 has 16 residues. The V gene lost 2 bases and the J gene lost 4 bases, with 18 bases spanning the gap. CDR1 is SGHVS, CDR2 FQNEAQ, per germline. The sequenced CDR3 bases are TGTGCCAGCAGCTTACCGATAGCACGCGGATCTTACGAG. Encoded protein: CASSLPIARGSYE. The whole CDR3 sequence is CASSLPIARGSYEQYF.

Regarding this clone: The read falls 3 residues short of the CDR3 end, and the missing part is taken from the germline J gene. V is TRBV7-6 and J is TRBJ1-2; 7 nucleotides align to TRBD1. The CDR3 is 15 residues long. Trimming took 5 bases from V and 4 from J; bases not matched to a gene: 10. From germline, CDR1 is SGHVS and CDR2 FNYEAQ. CDR3 region: CASSLPTGPLYGYTF. CDR3 DNA (partial): TGTGCCAGCAGCCTGCCGACAGGGCCCCTCTATGGC.

This clone was counted between two and nine times. From the germline J gene comes the end of the CDR3, since the read stops 3 residues before it. The chain couples TRBV2 to TRBJ1-3; a weak D match, TRBD1 (6 bases). The germline V gene has CDR1 SNHLY and CDR2 FYNNEI. The length of the CDR3 is 17 residues. V dropped 2 bases and J dropped 1 base, with 15 bases sitting between them. CDR3 DNA, as far as it was read: TGTGCCAGCAGTGAAAGGCCTAACAGGGTTTCTGGAAACACC. It is translated as CASSERPNRVSGNT. The complete CDR3 protein is CASSERPNRVSGNTIYF. Drawing the rest from reference TRBV2 and TRBJ1-3, the complete variable domain is EPEVTQTPSHQVTQMGQEVILRCVPISNHLYFYWYRQILGQKVEFLVSFYNNEISEKSEIFDDQFSVERPDGSNFTLKIRSTKLEDSAMYFCASSERPNRVSGNTIYFGEGSWLTVV.

This clone appeared many times. The observed sequence ends 3 residues before the CDR3 terminus, with the missing tail filled in from the germline J gene. The chain recombines TRBV10-3 with TRBJ2-5; tentative D call: TRBD1 (6 bases). The germline V gene has CDR1 ENHRY and CDR2 SYGVKD. The CDR3 is 13 residues long. V was trimmed by 4 bases and J by 5 bases, leaving 11 bases between them. CDR3 region: CAISARGKETQYF. The part of the CDR3 DNA that was read is TGTGCCATCAGTGCCAGGGGAAAGGAGACC.

This clone was counted at least ten times. The read gets to within 3 residues of the CDR3 end, and the germline J gene fills in the rest. The V gene is TRBV20-1, the J gene TRBJ2-2; 16 positions agree with TRBD2. The germline gives CDR1 DFQATT, CDR2 SNEGSKA (reference sequence). V lost 6 bases, J lost 0 bases, and 10 bases stayed unmatched. The CDR3 length is 19 residues. This chain's CDR3 is CSAPRGTSGREANTGELFF. The CDR3 bases that were read are TGCAGTGCCCCCCGTGGGACTAGCGGGAGGGAGGCGAACACCGGGGAG.

This clone came up many times. From the germline J gene comes the end of the CDR3, since the read stops 3 residues before it. This chain links TRBV6-4 with TRBJ2-3; 8 positions agree with TRBD2. The CDR3 contains 15 residues. Germline assignment: CDR1 MRHNA and CDR2 SNTAGT. With V trimmed by 0 bases and J by 2 bases, 1 base remained unmatched. Partial CDR3 DNA: TGTGCCAGCAGTGACTCTAGCGGGGCCACAGATACG. The encoded protein is CASSDSSGATDT. The complete CDR3 sequence is CASSDSSGATDTQYF.

This clone was seen repeatedly, ten times or more. The CDR3 is cut off 3 residues early in the read; its end comes from the germline J gene. The rearrangement joins TRBV5-1 to TRBJ2-1; a weak D match, TRBD1 (5 bases). Germline values: CDR1 SGHRS, CDR2 YFSETQ. The V end lost 4 bases, the J end lost 0 bases, and 17 bases lay between the germline ends. This CDR3 spans 17 amino acids. CDR3 DNA, as far as it was read: TGCGCCAGCAGCCACCCACCTAGGGGTACCTCCTACAATGAG. Translated: CASSHPPRGTSYNE. The CDR3 as a whole reads CASSHPPRGTSYNEQFF.

This clone was counted at least ten times. The read halts 3 residues ahead of the CDR3 end, with the missing end drawn from the germline J gene. V usage is TRBV10-1 and J usage is TRBJ2-5; TRBD1 agrees at 9 bases. The CDR3 loop spans 14 amino acids. CDR1 and CDR2 from the germline V gene are WNHNN and SYGVQD (reference sequence). J was trimmed by 6 bases and V by 4 bases; bases with no gene match: 6. CDR3 loop: CASSGGQGRQTQYF. The covered CDR3 bases are TGCGCCAGCAGTGGAGGACAGGGGAGACAGACC.

This clone was recorded at least ten times. The CDR3 end lies 3 residues beyond the end of the read and is filled in from the germline J gene. The chain has TRBV7-6 and TRBJ2-7, with TRBD1 matching 7 bases. The CDR3 runs 14 residues. CDR1 SGHVS and CDR2 FNYEAQ come from the germline V gene. The V and J ends lost 1 base and 2 bases, in that order; junction bases with no gene match: 2. CDR3 bases read: TGTGCCAGCAGCTTAGGACAGGGAACCTACGAG. Protein: CASSLGQGTYE. The whole CDR3 region reads CASSLGQGTYEQYF.

This clone was picked up a small number of times. Sequencing ends 3 residues short of the CDR3 end; the germline J gene provides the rest. The chain is built from TRBV6-2 or TRBV6-3 and TRBJ1-5, with D unclear. The CDR3 runs to 13 residues. CDR1 is MNHEY, CDR2 SVGEGT, per germline. V was trimmed by 10 bases and J by 4 bases, leaving 14 bases between them. The CDR3: CATRGYSNQPQHF. The CDR3 DNA, read in part, is TGTGCCACTCGGGGATACAGTAATCAGCCC.

The table lists this clone with many counts. The read falls 3 residues short of the CDR3 end, and the missing part is taken from the germline J gene. The genes are TRBV20-1 and TRBJ2-5, with 7 bases that match TRBD2. V lost 3 bases and J lost 5; bases outside the gene matches: 12. CDR1 DFQATT and CDR2 SNEGSKA come from the germline V gene (reference sequence). The CDR3 sequence is 15 residues long. CDR3 region: CSASPPGGGMETQYF. The sequenced part of the CDR3 DNA is TGCAGTGCTAGCCCCCCCGGCGGGGGAATGGAGACC.

This clone was observed at least ten times. The read stops 3 residues short of the end of the CDR3; the missing end is completed from the germline J gene. The chain has TRBV7-2 and TRBJ1-2; D is perhaps TRBD1 (5 bases). Trimming shortened V by 5 bases and J by 4 bases, and 17 bases separated the two germline ends. The CDR3 runs to 15 residues. CDR1 and CDR2 from the germline V gene are SGHTA and FQGNSA. The part of the CDR3 DNA that was read is TGTGCCAGCAGCCAAATCGATCAGGGCGTCTATGGC. As protein: CASSQIDQGVYG. From start to end, the CDR3 is CASSQIDQGVYGYTF.

This clone was observed at least ten times. The CDR3 extends 3 residues past the end of the read, so its final part is completed from the germline J gene. The chain couples TRBV28 to TRBJ2-7, with 14 bases matching TRBD2. V shed 5 bases and J 3 bases; nucleotides not matched to a gene: 6. Germline V CDR1 and CDR2: MDHEN, SYDVKM. The CDR3 is made up of 16 amino acids. The CDR3 DNA, read in part, is TGTGCCAGCAGTGTACGACTAGCGGGGGGGCTCTACGAG. Its translation is CASSVRLAGGLYE. The full CDR3 is CASSVRLAGGLYEQYF. The full variable domain, with the rest looked up from reference TRBV28 and TRBJ2-7, is DVKVTQSSRYLVKRTGEKVFLECVQDMDHENMFWYRQDPGLGLRLIYFSYDVKMKEKGDIPEGYSVSREKKERFSLILESASTNQTSMYLCASSVRLAGGLYEQYFGPGTRLTVT.

Comments on this clone: An end of the junction differs from the germline gene, which may be a read error. The observed sequence ends 3 residues before the CDR3 terminus, with the missing tail filled in from the germline J gene. This sample also contains other DNA sequences that code for the same CDR3. This chain joins TRBV18 and TRBJ2-7; TRBD1 might be the D (6 bases). The CDR3 is made up of 15 amino acids. The germline V gene has CDR1 KGHSH and CDR2 LQKENI. The CDR3 DNA, read in part, is TGCGCCAGCTCACCCCTAGGGCAGGGGATCTACGAG. This codes for CASSPLGQGIYE. The full CDR3 sequence reads CASSPLGQGIYEQYF.

A word on this clone: The missing CDR3 end, 3 residues past where the read stops, is filled in from the germline J gene. This sequence joins TRBV5-1 and TRBJ2-1; 8 bases align to TRBD2. In germline, CDR1 is SGHRS, CDR2 YFSETQ. The trim removed 3 bases at V and 8 bases at J, leaving 10 bases unmatched. The CDR3 totals 15 residues. CDR3 DNA, as far as it was read: TGCGCCAGCAGCTCTTTCGAGACTAGCGTCTATGAG. Protein product: CASSSFETSVYE. The full-length CDR3 reads as CASSSFETSVYEQFF.

This clone came up a few times. The read is 3 residues too short to cover the CDR3 end, so that end is filled in from the germline J gene. The chain combines TRBV5-5 with TRBJ2-7; a weak D match, TRBD2 (7 bases). The CDR3 length is 15 residues. With 4 bases removed from V and 4 bases from J, the gap between germline ends came to 18 bases. Germline CDR1 SGHKS, CDR2 YYEKEE (reference sequence). The sequenced part of the CDR3 DNA is TGTGCCAGCAGCACCCCTAGAGGGGGGGGATACGAG. It specifies CASSTPRGGGYE. In full, the CDR3 reads CASSTPRGGGYEQYF.